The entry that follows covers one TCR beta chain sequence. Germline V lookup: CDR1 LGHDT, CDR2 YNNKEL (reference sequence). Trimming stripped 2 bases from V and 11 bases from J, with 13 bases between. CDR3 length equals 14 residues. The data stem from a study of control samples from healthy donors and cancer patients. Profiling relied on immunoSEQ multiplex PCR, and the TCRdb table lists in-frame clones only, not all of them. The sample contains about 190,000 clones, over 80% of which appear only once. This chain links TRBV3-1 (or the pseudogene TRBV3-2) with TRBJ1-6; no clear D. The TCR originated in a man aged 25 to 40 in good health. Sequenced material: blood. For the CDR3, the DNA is TGTGCCAGCAGCCAAACGACCCGGAACGCACCCCTCCACTTT. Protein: CASSQTTRNAPLHF.